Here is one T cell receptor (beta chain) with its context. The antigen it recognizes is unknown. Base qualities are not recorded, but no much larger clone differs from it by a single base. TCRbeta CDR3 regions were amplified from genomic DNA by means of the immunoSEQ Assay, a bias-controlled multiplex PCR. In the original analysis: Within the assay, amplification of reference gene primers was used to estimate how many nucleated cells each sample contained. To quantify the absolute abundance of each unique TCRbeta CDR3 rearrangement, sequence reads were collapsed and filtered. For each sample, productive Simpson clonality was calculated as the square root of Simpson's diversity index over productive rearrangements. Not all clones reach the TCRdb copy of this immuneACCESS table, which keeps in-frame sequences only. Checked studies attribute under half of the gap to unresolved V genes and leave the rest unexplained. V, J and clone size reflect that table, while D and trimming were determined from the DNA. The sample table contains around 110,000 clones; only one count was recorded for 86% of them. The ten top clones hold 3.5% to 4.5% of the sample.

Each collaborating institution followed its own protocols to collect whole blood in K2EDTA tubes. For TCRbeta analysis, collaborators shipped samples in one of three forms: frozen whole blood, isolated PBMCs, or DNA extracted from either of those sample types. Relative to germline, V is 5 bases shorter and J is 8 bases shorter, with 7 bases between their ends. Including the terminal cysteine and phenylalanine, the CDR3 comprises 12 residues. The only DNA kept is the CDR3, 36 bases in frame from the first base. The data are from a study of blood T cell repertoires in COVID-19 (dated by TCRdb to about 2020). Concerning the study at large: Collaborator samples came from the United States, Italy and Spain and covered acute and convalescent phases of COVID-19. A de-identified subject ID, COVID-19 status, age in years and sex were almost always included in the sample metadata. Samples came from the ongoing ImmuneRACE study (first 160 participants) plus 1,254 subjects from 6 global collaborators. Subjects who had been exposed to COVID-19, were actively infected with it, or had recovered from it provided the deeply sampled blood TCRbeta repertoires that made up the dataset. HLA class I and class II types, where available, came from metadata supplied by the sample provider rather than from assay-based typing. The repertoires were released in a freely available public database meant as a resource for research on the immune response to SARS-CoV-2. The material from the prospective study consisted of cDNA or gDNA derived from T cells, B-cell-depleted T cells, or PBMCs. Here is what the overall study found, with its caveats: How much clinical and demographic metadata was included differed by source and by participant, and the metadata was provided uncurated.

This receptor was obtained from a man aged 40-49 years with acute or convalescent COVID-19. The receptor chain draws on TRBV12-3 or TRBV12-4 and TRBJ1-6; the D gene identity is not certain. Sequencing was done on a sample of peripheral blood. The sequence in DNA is TGTGCCAGCAGTCACAGATATTCACCCCTCCACTTT. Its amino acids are CASSHRYSPLHF.